Given below is one T cell receptor (beta chain) in context. Its antigen has not been determined. A single base separates this from a much larger clone, so it may be a read error. In the ophthalmopathy patients, disease was moderately to severely active, with a Clinical Activity Score of 3 or more, a NOSPECS grade of 4 or more, and a duration of less than 3 months. Patients with uncontrolled infections, other autoimmune diseases, pregnancy or lactation were excluded. Diagnoses were based on clinical symptoms, serum thyroxine and TRAb, thyroid ultrasound and orbital computed tomography. PBMCs were isolated from 10 ml of fresh peripheral blood by Ficoll-Paque density gradient centrifugation. Total RNA was extracted with Trizol reagent, and quality was checked on an Agilent 2100 Bioanalyzer. This entry comes from a study of T cells in Graves' hyperthyroidism and ophthalmopathy (dated by TCRdb to the late 2010s). Turning to the overall study: Peripheral blood samples were taken at initial diagnosis, before any treatment was given. To identify TCR V-J signatures that set the groups apart, the researchers used a discovery cohort of 100 patients, made up of 40 to 45 with Graves' ophthalmopathy and about 60 with stable Graves' hyperthyroidism. An independent validation cohort of under 20 hyperthyroidism patients and about 15 patients who later progressed to ophthalmopathy tested prospective prediction of ophthalmopathy. The 75 to 100 discovery patients were randomly split 7:3 into training and test sets. The study also compared thyroid tissue and blood T-cell repertoires from several Graves' hyperthyroidism patients. After sampling, hyperthyroidism patients received methimazole starting at 30 mg daily, and ophthalmopathy patients received high-dose intravenous methylprednisolone. According to the paper, TCR Vbeta CDR3 sequencing was carried out on 135 peripheral blood samples, which came from over 40 ophthalmopathy, fewer than 80 hyperthyroidism and about 17 progressor patients. Beyond this particular receptor, the publication reports: No statistical method was used to fix the sample size in advance, and group allocation was not hidden from the investigators. Blood samples also contained most of the expanded thyroid clonotypes (frequency above 0.001), which suggests that blood repertoires may reflect thyroid immune responses. A 13 V-J signature model separated ophthalmopathy from stable hyperthyroidism, with around 91% sensitivity and roughly 81% specificity in cross-validation and 80%/75% in testing. In validation, progression to ophthalmopathy was predicted by the model with roughly 69% sensitivity and roughly 76% specificity, a median of about 6 months before onset.

From the cysteine up to the phenylalanine, the CDR3 has a length of 16 residues. Of all the DNA, just the CDR3 is kept, 48 bases in frame from base 1. CDR1 and CDR2 (KGHDR, SFDVKD) derive from the germline V gene. The TCR beta CDR3 regions were amplified from RNA transcripts. The TCR CDR3 was subjected to a first round of RT-PCR using the HTBI primer set and the Qiagen OneStep RT-PCR kit. A second multiplex PCR round built the libraries, followed by size selection and purification. Libraries were sequenced paired-end with 100 bp reads on an Illumina HiSeq2000. Regarding the original processing steps: SOAPnuke was used to process the raw data, throwing out any read that contained adapters or uncalled bases, had a mean Phred below 15, or lacked an exact constant-primer or identifier match. High-quality paired reads were merged with COPE v1.2.5, and unique nucleotide sequences were defined as clonotypes. Clonotypes were aligned to IMGT TRBV, TRBD and TRBJ reference segments using MiTCR v1.1. Analysis was restricted to V-J combinations with a frequency above 0.0001, which covered just over 98% of repertoires. A TCS score was defined as the ratio of F50 (clonal expansion) to E x V (chaos), with BLOSUM62-based TCRdist applied between CDR3 peptides within each V-J. Welch's t-statistics and random forest reduced around 550 V-J features to about 13, which were used in a naive Bayes classifier (R e1071). TCRdb trimmed public reads at Q25 via fastp, called clones via MiXCR and kept in-frame beta chains. Every CDR3 protein is listed once, alongside the most common genes and DNA of its rows. TCRdb's processing, not the authors' own work, is the source of the V and J calls. Counted in this sample were about 590,000 distinct CDR3 sequences; 13% to 15% of them appeared once. The top ten constitute 6.5% to 9% of the sample.

This TCR was recovered from a woman aged 18-30 years with Graves' ophthalmopathy. Sequencing input: blood. The receptor chain draws on TRBV24-1 and TRBJ2-1, with 8 bases aligning to TRBD2. The J call is uncertain, as TRBJ2-7 better fits the DNA end. The DNA is TGTGCCACCAGTGGTACTAGCGGAGGGGTGGGCAATGAGCAGTACTTC. This is translated as CATSGTSGGVGNEQYF.